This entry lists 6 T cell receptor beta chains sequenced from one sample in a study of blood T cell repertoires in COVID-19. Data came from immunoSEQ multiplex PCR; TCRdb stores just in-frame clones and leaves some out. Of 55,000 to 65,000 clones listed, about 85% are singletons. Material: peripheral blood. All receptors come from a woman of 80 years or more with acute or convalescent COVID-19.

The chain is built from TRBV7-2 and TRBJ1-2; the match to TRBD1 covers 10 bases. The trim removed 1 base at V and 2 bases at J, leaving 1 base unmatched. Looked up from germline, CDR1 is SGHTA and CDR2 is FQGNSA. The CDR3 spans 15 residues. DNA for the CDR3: TGTGCCAGCAGCTTAGGACAGGGGGCAAACTATGGCTACACCTTC. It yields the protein CASSLGQGANYGYTF.

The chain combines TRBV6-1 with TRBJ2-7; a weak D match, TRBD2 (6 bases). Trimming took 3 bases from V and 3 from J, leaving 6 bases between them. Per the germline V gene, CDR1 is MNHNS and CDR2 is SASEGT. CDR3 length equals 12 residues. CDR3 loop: CASSEGLYEQYF. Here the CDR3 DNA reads TGTGCCAGCAGTGAGGGACTCTACGAGCAGTACTTC.

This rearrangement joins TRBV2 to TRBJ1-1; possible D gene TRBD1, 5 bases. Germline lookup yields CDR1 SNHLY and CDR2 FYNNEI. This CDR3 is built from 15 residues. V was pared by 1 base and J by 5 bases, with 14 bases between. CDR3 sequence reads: CASSEDKGRGTEAFF. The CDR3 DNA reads TGTGCCAGCAGTGAAGACAAGGGGCGCGGAACTGAAGCTTTCTTT.

The CDR3 sequence: CASSSRLTGIGYTF. CDR3 DNA sequence: TGTGCCAGCAGTTCACGCCTTACAGGGATTGGCTACACCTTC. The V gene is TRBV27, the J gene TRBJ1-2; D is possibly TRBD1 (6 bases). Trimming took 4 bases from V and 7 from J, leaving 16 bases between them. The germline V gene encodes CDR1 MNHEY and CDR2 SMNVEV (reference sequence). The CDR3 runs 14 residues.

For the CDR3, the DNA is TGTGCTAGTGGAACGGGACTCAAGGAGCAGTACTTC. This encodes CASGTGLKEQYF. The rearrangement joins TRBV12-5 to TRBJ2-7, with a possible D match to TRBD2 (6 bases). There are 12 residues in the CDR3. Germline V gives CDR1 LGHNT, CDR2 FRNRAP. The V and J ends lost 6 bases and 7 bases respectively, with 13 bases between them.

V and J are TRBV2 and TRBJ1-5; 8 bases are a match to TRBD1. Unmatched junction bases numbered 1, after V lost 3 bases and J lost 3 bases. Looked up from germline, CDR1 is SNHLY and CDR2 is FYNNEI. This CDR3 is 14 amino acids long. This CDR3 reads CASSDQGANQPQHF. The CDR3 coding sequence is TGTGCCAGCAGTGACCAGGGGGCCAATCAGCCCCAGCATTTT.